The present T cell receptor (beta chain) was sequenced within a study of blood T cell repertoires in COVID-19. Study-level information: Spain, Italy and the United States supplied samples that represented acute and convalescent COVID-19. The analysed material was cDNA or gDNA that came from T cells, B-cell-depleted T cells, or PBMCs.

Germline lookup yields CDR1 MRHNA and CDR2 SNTAGT. After removal of 3 bases from V and 7 bases from J, the junction contained 4 bases not matched to a gene. The CDR3 totals 13 residues. Authors' methods: Amplified reference gene primers provided the basis for estimating nucleated cell counts. Measured with immunoSEQ multiplex PCR; TCRdb has only the in-frame clones, and not every one. The V and J calls and clone size were taken over from that table, and D and trimming were inferred from the DNA. The sample records a few hundred thousand clones, about 86% being singletons. The receptor was isolated from a woman aged 45 to 65 with acute or convalescent COVID-19. The sample consisted of peripheral blood. The V call is TRBV6-4, the J call TRBJ2-5; 8 bases match TRBD2. The CDR3 DNA follows: TGTGCCAGCAGTGAAATAGCGGGGACGACCCAGTACTTC. Its translation: CASSEIAGTTQYF.